This T cell receptor beta chain was sequenced during a study of blood T cells in healthy people across ages. The study's findings and limits: As age increased, TCR beta diversity per million T cells fell in a roughly linear fashion.

The V gene's germline CDR1 is SEHNR and CDR2 FQNEAQ (reference sequence). V lost 8 bases and J 0 bases, leaving 11 bases between the germline ends. This CDR3 region has 13 residues. Alongside a J-beta primer mix, a sample-barcoded 5' primer served in a second PCR lasting about 7 to 11 cycles. A template-switch adaptor that had 12 random nucleotides put a tag on each cDNA molecule. TCRdb re-analysed the 5' RACE reads in MiXCR, keeping a single row per CDR3 protein. The sample lists about 1.4 million distinct CDR3 sequences, approximately 63% occurring once. Of note for this clonotype: Antigen unknown.

The sequenced material came from blood. The chain has TRBV7-9 and TRBJ2-7, with D unclear. The receptor comes from a man younger than 30 in good health. The CDR3 sequence is CASEAASSYEQYF. CDR3 sequence (DNA): TGTGCCAGCGAGGCGGCGAGCTCCTACGAGCAGTACTTC. Full variable domain (outside the CDR3, taken from reference TRBV7-9 and TRBJ2-7): DTGVSQNPRHKITKRGQNVTFRCDPISEHNRLYWYRQTLGQGPEFLTYFQNEAQLEKSRLLSDRFSAERPKGSFSTLEIQRTEQGDSAMYLCASEAASSYEQYFGPGTRLTVT.